This record concerns one T cell receptor (beta chain) sequence. Antigen specificity is unknown. MiXCR, applied by TCRdb to the 5' RACE reads, yields one record per CDR3 protein. Here the sample spans roughly 480,000 distinct CDR3 sequences, roughly 26% being singletons. The data were taken from a study of identical twins. Findings and limits, study-wide: These conclusions were based on statistical analysis (cross-sectional, not following the same donors).

Deletions cut 6 bases from V and 4 bases from J, with 23 bases between. This CDR3 spans 17 amino acids. These data were also reused for a study on T cells expressing NK-cell markers.

Sequencing input: CD4+ T cells sorted from blood. This TCR was recovered from a young woman in good health. The rearrangement links TRBV12-3 or TRBV12-4 to TRBJ2-3, with a possible D match to TRBD2 (6 bases). CDR3 bases: TGTGCCAGCAGCAGCTCCGGAGGGACGCTGAGCCCAGATACGCAGTATTTT. Amino acids: CASSSSGGTLSPDTQYF.